The TCR beta chain under discussion was sequenced for a study of blood T cell repertoires in COVID-19. Trimming cost V 5 bases and J 7 bases, with 15 bases left between them. The CDR3 length is 14 residues. Per germline, CDR1 SGHAT and CDR2 FQNNGV. Using immunoSEQ multiplex PCR, the repertoire was profiled, and TCRdb retains in-frame clones only, with some absent. The table includes about 190,000 clones, less than 90% detected once. J is TRBJ2-1 and V is TRBV11-2, with a tentative D call TRBD1 (6 bases). This receptor was obtained from a man aged 25-45 years with acute or convalescent COVID-19. Material for sequencing was peripheral blood. Here the CDR3 DNA reads TGTGCCAGCAGCCAAATCAGGGGTTCGAATGAGCAGTTCTTC. This gives the protein CASSQIRGSNEQFF.